These 31 T cell receptor beta chains originate from one sample sequenced in a study of PD-1 blockade in classical Hodgkin lymphoma. Each patient relapsed following autologous stem cell transplantation, and prior brentuximab vedotin exposure differed. TCRdb's table, derived via immunoSEQ multiplex PCR, lists solely in-frame clones and lacks some. Of approximately 58,000 clones in the sample, approximately 90% were seen once. The source was peripheral blood mononuclear cells (PBMCs), collected before the second cycle of nivolumab. Receptor source: a human donor with classical Hodgkin lymphoma.

V is TRBV27 and J is TRBJ2-3; D call uncertain. The CDR3 loop spans 12 amino acids. V was cut by 10 bases and J by 12 bases, with 20 bases left in between. Germline V gives CDR1 MNHEY, CDR2 SMNVEV (reference sequence). The CDR3 nucleotides read TGTGCCATCGCAGCCACTCCCAGCGAACAGTATTTT. It yields the protein CAIAATPSEQYF.

The gene calls are TRBV7-6 and TRBJ1-5, with D uncertain. V was shortened by 5 bases and J by 7 bases, with 9 bases between the two germline ends. Germline V gene lookup returns CDR1 SGHVS and CDR2 FNYEAQ. The CDR3 length is 12 residues. The CDR3 bases are TGTGCCAGCAGCCTGGACGGACAGCCCCAGCATTTT. Residues: CASSLDGQPQHF.

About this clone: Germline is not matched at one junction end, which may reflect a read error. The chain links TRBV7-9 to TRBJ1-4; 8 bases map to TRBD1. In germline, CDR1 is SEHNR, CDR2 FQNEAQ (reference sequence). The CDR3 contains 12 residues. As DNA, the CDR3 is TGCGGGACAGGCATTATTAATGAAAAACTGTTTTTT. This gives the protein CGTGIINEKLFF.

The chain has TRBV27 and TRBJ2-5; the D gene is possibly TRBD2 (5 bases). Trimming took 4 bases from V and 2 from J, leaving 23 bases between them. Germline CDR1 MNHEY, CDR2 SMNVEV (reference sequence). The CDR3 is made up of 18 amino acids. DNA for the CDR3: TGTGCCAGCAGTTACTCCCGAGCGGCAGTCGGGCCGCAAGAGACCCAGTACTTC. Encoded protein: CASSYSRAAVGPQETQYF.

The chain links TRBV6-4 to TRBJ2-1; the D gene is possibly TRBD2 (6 bases). This CDR3 is 15 amino acids long. V dropped 2 bases and J dropped 4 bases, with 12 bases sitting between them. Germline V gives CDR1 MRHNA, CDR2 SNTAGT. CDR3 amino acids: CASSDEEGPYNEQFF. The CDR3 region has the DNA TGTGCCAGCAGTGACGAGGAGGGGCCTTACAATGAGCAGTTCTTC.

This clone appeared a few times. The V gene is TRBV6-5, the J gene TRBJ2-5, with D maybe TRBD1 (6 bases). The CDR3 totals 13 residues. The ends were cut back, 6 bases at V and 5 bases at J, with 13 bases in the middle. CDR1 MNHEY and CDR2 SVGAGI come from the germline V gene. Here the CDR3 DNA reads TGTGCCAGCAGCCAGGGGTTGGGGGAGACCCAGTACTTC. This encodes CASSQGLGETQYF.

The rearrangement joins TRBV6-5 to TRBJ2-1; TRBD2 agrees at 8 bases. This CDR3 has 13 amino acids. Looked up from germline, CDR1 is MNHEY and CDR2 is SVGAGI. Germline trimming cut 6 bases from V and 7 bases from J; bases unmatched to any gene: 5. The CDR3 DNA reads TGTGCCAGCAGAGGGACTAGATGGAATGAGCAGTTCTTC. This translates into CASRGTRWNEQFF.

This clone was seen a handful of times. This chain links TRBV5-1 with TRBJ1-1; tentatively, D is TRBD1 (5 bases). The CDR3 runs to 12 residues. Germline-derived CDR1 and CDR2 are SGHRS and YFSETQ. Trimming pared 4 bases from V and 4 bases from J, leaving 8 bases between. The CDR3 loop reads CASSPGSTEAFF. The CDR3 DNA reads TGCGCCAGCAGCCCAGGGAGCACTGAAGCTTTCTTT.

The chain couples TRBV5-1 to TRBJ1-2, with TRBD1 matching 8 bases. Germline CDR1 reads SGHRS; CDR2 reads YFSETQ. V shed 1 base and J 7 bases; nucleotides not matched to a gene: 15. The CDR3 has 17 amino acids. CDR3 sequence reads: CASSLRSWTGLSGGYTF. CDR3 DNA sequence: TGCGCCAGCAGCTTGCGTTCCTGGACAGGGCTTTCAGGTGGCTACACCTTC.

This clone was observed once. The V and J genes are TRBV9 and TRBJ2-1; D gene uncertain. V was clipped by 1 base and J by 7 bases, with 6 bases between them. The CDR3 consists of 12 residues. Germline V gives CDR1 SGDLS, CDR2 YYNGEE. The CDR3 loop is CASSVLGNEQFF. For the CDR3, the DNA is TGTGCCAGCAGCGTATTGGGTAATGAGCAGTTCTTC.

The chain combines TRBV6-4 with TRBJ2-3; D is ambiguous. Germline assignment: CDR1 MRHNA and CDR2 SNTAGT. This CDR3 has 13 residues. The V gene lost 3 bases and the J gene lost 5 bases, with 9 bases spanning the gap. The CDR3 DNA follows: TGTGCCAGCAGTGAAAGGTTAAAAGATACGCAGTATTTT. It specifies CASSERLKDTQYF.

CDR3 DNA sequence: TGTGCCAGCAGTGAAGGGTCCCTCTATGGCTACACCTTC. It translates to CASSEGSLYGYTF. This chain links TRBV2 with TRBJ1-2, with D uncertain. Trimming pared 1 base from V and 4 bases from J, leaving 7 bases between. This CDR3 spans 13 amino acids. Per germline, CDR1 SNHLY and CDR2 FYNNEI.

This chain joins TRBV9 and TRBJ2-1; no reliable D call. Germline-derived CDR1 and CDR2 are SGDLS and YYNGEE. The CDR3 covers 17 residues. Trimming cost V 0 bases and J 3 bases, with 16 bases left between them. The chain's CDR3 is CASSVASSSNYYNEQFF. DNA of the CDR3: TGTGCCAGCAGCGTAGCCTCATCCTCCAATTACTACAATGAGCAGTTCTTC.

The V and J genes are TRBV5-4 and TRBJ2-5; no definite D call. The CDR3 contains 17 residues. Germline values: CDR1 SGHNT, CDR2 YYREEE (reference sequence). The V gene lost 2 bases and the J gene lost 0 bases, with 17 bases spanning the gap. CDR3 loop: CASSLVGSPTNQETQYF. The DNA of the CDR3 is TGTGCCAGCAGCTTAGTGGGTTCTCCAACCAACCAAGAGACCCAGTACTTC.

The chain joins TRBV30 to TRBJ1-1, with D possibly being TRBD1 (5 bases). The length of the CDR3 is 14 residues. Germline loops: CDR1 GTSNPN, CDR2 SVGIG (reference sequence). V was clipped by 0 bases and J by 2 bases, with 10 bases between them. DNA for the CDR3: TGTGCCTGGAGTGTAGGGGACTTTAACACTGAAGCTTTCTTT. As protein: CAWSVGDFNTEAFF.

The count of this clone is one. J is TRBJ2-5 and V is TRBV5-1, with D perhaps matching TRBD2 (6 bases). The CDR3 contains 14 residues. V was shortened by 4 bases and J by 5 bases, with 15 bases between the two germline ends. Germline CDR1 and CDR2: SGHRS and YFSETQ. The chain's CDR3 is CASSGRDWEETQYF. CDR3 bases: TGCGCCAGCAGCGGCCGGGACTGGGAGGAGACCCAGTACTTC.

This chain joins TRBV5-1 and TRBJ2-1, with 8 bases identical to TRBD2. The CDR3 spans 16 residues. V lost 3 bases and J lost 0; bases outside the gene matches: 5. Germline CDR1 reads SGHRS; CDR2 reads YFSETQ. The DNA of the CDR3 is TGCGCCAGCAGCTCGGTAGCGGGGAGCTCCTACAATGAGCAGTTCTTC. Its translation: CASSSVAGSSYNEQFF. Complete variable domain (other parts from reference TRBV5-1 and TRBJ2-1): KAGVTQTPRYLIKTRGQQVTLSCSPISGHRSVSWYQQTPGQGLQFLFEYFSETQRNKGNFPGRFSGRQFSNSRSEMNVSTLELGDSALYLCASSSVAGSSYNEQFFGPGTRLTVL.

The chain employs TRBV28 and TRBJ2-1; D unclear. CDR1 and CDR2 from the germline V gene are MDHEN and SYDVKM. The V and J ends lost 2 bases and 10 bases respectively, with 9 bases between them. The CDR3 loop spans 12 amino acids. The CDR3 is CASSLIGSEQFF. In nucleotides, the CDR3 is TGTGCCAGCAGTTTAATTGGCTCGGAGCAGTTCTTC.

This clone was seen more than once but under ten times. The rearrangement uses TRBV27 and TRBJ2-3; D is ambiguous. Germline loops: CDR1 MNHEY, CDR2 SMNVEV (reference sequence). V gave up 3 bases and J gave up 1 base, with 8 bases separating them. The CDR3 sequence is 14 residues long. The CDR3 DNA reads as TGTGCCAGCAGTTTGTTTCAGGGCACAGATACGCAGTATTTT. This codes for CASSLFQGTDTQYF.

This clone came up once. The rearrangement joins TRBV4-3 to TRBJ2-5, with D possibly matching TRBD2 (5 bases). Germline-derived CDR1 and CDR2 are LGHNA and YSLEER. This CDR3 region has 16 residues. V lost 0 bases, J lost 2 bases, and 13 bases lay in between. Written as DNA, the CDR3 is TGCGCCAGCAGCCAAGACAGGTGGGGAGATCAAGAGACCCAGTACTTC. Translation gives CASSQDRWGDQETQYF.

This clone has only one observation. J is TRBJ2-7 and V is TRBV19, with D possibly being TRBD1 or TRBD2 (6 bases each). The V gene's germline CDR1 is LNHDA and CDR2 SQIVND (reference sequence). The CDR3 sequence is 13 residues long. V was shortened by 10 bases and J by 3 bases, with 16 bases between the two germline ends. DNA of the CDR3: TGTGCCACCAGGGGAGGCGGATACTACGAGCAGTACTTC. It yields the protein CATRGGGYYEQYF.

This chain's CDR3 is CASSFGGRSTDTQYF. In nucleotides, the CDR3 is TGTGCCAGCAGCTTCGGGGGGAGAAGCACAGATACGCAGTATTTT. The V and J genes are TRBV7-3 and TRBJ2-3; 7 bases are shared with TRBD2. The CDR3 consists of 15 residues. Germline V gene lookup returns CDR1 SGHTA and CDR2 FQGTGA. The ends lost 3 bases at V and 0 bases at J; junction bases unmatched: 3. The complete variable domain, with remaining parts taken from reference TRBV7-3 and TRBJ2-3, reads GAGVSQTPSNKVTEKGKYVELRCDPISGHTALYWYRQSLGQGPEFLIYFQGTGAADDSGLPNDRFFAVRPEGSVSTLKIQRTERGDSAVYLCASSFGGRSTDTQYFGPGTRLTVL.

The rearrangement joins TRBV7-2 to TRBJ2-3, with 8 bases matching TRBD2. The CDR3 spans 16 residues. Germline V lookup: CDR1 SGHTA, CDR2 FQGNSA. The ends lost 1 base at V and 4 bases at J; junction bases unmatched: 7. CDR3 sequence (DNA): TGTGCCAGCAGCTTAGATAGGCTAGCGGGCGCAGATACGCAGTATTTT. Its protein is CASSLDRLAGADTQYF.

The chain combines TRBV6-6 with TRBJ2-2; possible D gene TRBD2, 6 bases. The CDR3 totals 14 residues. V was shortened by 11 bases and J by 0 bases, with 13 bases between the two germline ends. Per germline, CDR1 MNHNY and CDR2 SVGAGI (reference sequence). CDR3 sequence (DNA): TGTGCCGTTTCGGCGGGACCGAACACCGGGGAGCTGTTTTTT. Encoded protein: CAVSAGPNTGELFF.

J is TRBJ1-1 and V is TRBV5-4; tentatively, D is TRBD1 (5 bases). CDR3 size: 12 residues. Trimming left V 2 bases short and J 11 bases short, with 13 bases between. Germline assignment: CDR1 SGHNT and CDR2 YYREEE (reference sequence). The CDR3 DNA reads TGTGCCAGCAGCTTCTTGCAGGGCGAGGCTTTCTTT. This codes for CASSFLQGEAFF. Together with reference TRBV5-4 and TRBJ1-1, the CDR3 gives the full variable domain: ETGVTQSPTHLIKTRGQQVTLRCSSQSGHNTVSWYQQALGQGPQFIFQYYREEENGRGNFPPRFSGLQFPNYSSELNVNALELDDSALYLCASSFLQGEAFFGQGTRLTVV.

This clone appeared a single time. The chain links TRBV13 to TRBJ1-4; no firm D call. There are 16 residues in the CDR3. With 4 bases removed from V and 0 bases from J, the gap between germline ends came to 12 bases. CDR1 and CDR2 (germline): PRHDT, FYEKMQ (reference sequence). The CDR3 reads CASSSGLTTTNEKLFF. CDR3 DNA: TGTGCCAGCAGCTCCGGTTTAACGACAACTAATGAAAAACTGTTTTTT.

DNA for the CDR3: TGTGCCAGCAGCCCTCTGGGGTCCCCCAACGAGCAGTACTTC. This gives the protein CASSPLGSPNEQYF. The chain carries TRBV7-9 and TRBJ2-7; D gene ambiguous. The CDR3 totals 14 residues. The germline gives CDR1 SEHNR, CDR2 FQNEAQ (reference sequence). V was trimmed by 5 bases and J by 5 bases, leaving 16 bases between them.

A note on this clone: Germline and junction disagree at one end, which may indicate a read error. The CDR3 DNA reads as TGTGCCGGCAGCCTATACCCACTAGCGGGGGACACAGATACGCAGTATTTT. It translates to CAGSLYPLAGDTDTQYF. The genes are TRBV7-3 and TRBJ2-3; 11 bases fit TRBD2. The CDR3 covers 17 residues. Per germline, CDR1 SGHTA and CDR2 FQGTGA.

J is TRBJ1-3 and V is TRBV30; 8 nucleotides agree with TRBD1. V dropped 2 bases and J dropped 5; count of bases not matched to a gene: 11. CDR3 size: 16 residues. Germline assignment: CDR1 GTSNPN and CDR2 SVGIG (reference sequence). The CDR3 protein is CAWSPPQGAFRNTIYF. Written as DNA, the CDR3 is TGTGCCTGGAGTCCCCCCCAGGGGGCCTTTAGAAACACCATATATTTT. The full variable domain, with the rest looked up from reference TRBV30 and TRBJ1-3, is SQTIHQWPATLVQPVGSPLSLECTVEGTSNPNLYWYRQAAGRGLQLLFYSVGIGQISSEVPQNLSASRPQDRQFILSSKKLLLSDSGFYLCAWSPPQGAFRNTIYFGEGSWLTVV.

On this clone: The junction departs from the called germline gene at one end, perhaps through a read error. The V gene is TRBV10-3, the J gene TRBJ2-7; 9 nucleotides agree with TRBD1. Germline values: CDR1 ENHRY, CDR2 SYGVKD. This CDR3 has 15 amino acids. CDR3 in amino acids: CAIGEPGQGLYEQYF. The CDR3 DNA is TGTGCCATCGGTGAGCCGGGACAGGGTCTATACGAGCAGTACTTC.

J is TRBJ2-7 and V is TRBV9; D call uncertain. V dropped 4 bases and J dropped 3 bases, with 26 bases sitting between them. This CDR3 is 18 amino acids long. Germline lookup yields CDR1 SGDLS and CDR2 YYNGEE. The CDR3 sequence is CASSPFTGWQPTLYEQYF. The CDR3 DNA follows: TGTGCCAGCAGCCCCTTCACCGGCTGGCAGCCGACCCTCTACGAGCAGTACTTC.